This is a list of T cell receptor beta chains from one sample in a study of blood T cell repertoires in COVID-19. The method was immunoSEQ multiplex PCR; TCRdb's version includes in-frame clones alone and lacks a portion of them. The sample has approximately 270,000 clones, roughly 80% seen once. Sequenced material: peripheral blood. The receptor source for this set is a man aged 80 or over with acute or convalescent COVID-19. Both conserved end residues are part of each CDR3. D genes are given only for firm matches. Not all rows give a size; the values are once, few, many and, for expanded clones, a class.

j_call	clone_size	v_call	d_call	cdr3_aa	cdr3_nt
TRBJ1-2	.	TRBV18	.	CASSPDSYGYTF	TGTGCCAGCTCACCCGACAGCTATGGCTACACCTTC
TRBJ2-1	.	TRBV5-1	TRBD2	CASSWTSGWSDEQFF	TGCGCCAGCAGCTGGACTAGCGGGTGGAGCGATGAGCAGTTCTTC
TRBJ1-6	few	TRBV6-5	TRBD1	CASSYLGQGSSPLHF	TGTGCCAGCAGTTACCTGGGACAGGGATCTTCACCCCTCCACTTT
TRBJ1-5	.	TRBV28	.	CASSSNRAGQPQHF	TGTGCCAGCAGTTCGAACAGGGCCGGACAGCCCCAGCATTTT
TRBJ2-5	.	TRBV24-1	.	CATSIGGARETQYF	TGTGCCACCAGTATAGGAGGGGCGCGGGAGACCCAGTACTTC
TRBJ1-3	once	TRBV5-1	.	CASSLGQPGGNTIYF	TGCGCCAGCAGCTTGGGCCAACCAGGAGGAAACACCATATATTTT
TRBJ2-2	few	TRBV11-2	.	CASSALAVSNTGELFF	TGTGCCAGCAGCGCTCTCGCGGTTTCGAACACCGGGGAGCTGTTTTTT
TRBJ2-6	.	TRBV3-1/TRBV3-2	TRBD2	CASSQGVSGRAGANVLTF	TGTGCCAGCAGCCAAGGAGTTAGCGGGAGGGCTGGGGCCAACGTCCTGACTTTC
TRBJ1-3	.	TRBV2	TRBD1	CASRRDRSSGNTIYF	TGTGCCAGCAGACGGGACAGGAGCTCTGGAAACACCATATATTTT
TRBJ2-4	.	TRBV6-1	TRBD1	CASSERTSRTGQNIQYF	TGTGCCAGCAGTGAGAGGACCTCAAGGACAGGGCAAAACATTCAGTACTTC
TRBJ2-3	.	TRBV9	.	CASSVGRVTDTQYF	TGTGCCAGCAGCGTAGGCAGGGTCACAGATACGCAGTATTTT
TRBJ2-7	.	TRBV5-4	.	CASSLAKGGLRVGYEQYF	TGTGCCAGCAGCTTGGCCAAAGGAGGACTGAGGGTTGGCTACGAGCAGTACTTC
TRBJ2-7	.	TRBV27	TRBD2	CASSSKGLAGGNEQYF	TGTGCCAGCAGTTCAAAGGGACTAGCGGGAGGCAACGAGCAGTACTTC
TRBJ2-7	.	TRBV2	TRBD2	CASSLAGRLQEQYF	TGTGCCAGCAGCCTAGCGGGAAGGTTACAAGAGCAGTACTTC
TRBJ2-7	.	TRBV28	TRBD2	CASSLSLAGGPFYEQYF	TGTGCCAGCAGTTTATCGCTAGCGGGGGGGCCGTTCTACGAGCAGTACTTC
TRBJ1-1	.	TRBV11-3	.	CASSLDGAGNTEAFF	TGTGCCAGCAGCTTAGATGGGGCAGGGAACACTGAAGCTTTCTTT
TRBJ1-3	few	TRBV7-2	TRBD1	CANPTGQHILSGNTIYF	TGTGCCAACCCGACGGGACAGCATATTCTCTCTGGAAACACCATATATTTT
TRBJ2-1	.	TRBV7-9	.	CASSYQGREQFF	TGTGCCAGCAGCTACCAGGGCCGAGAGCAGTTCTTC
TRBJ2-7	.	TRBV27	TRBD1	CASRGTGRNYEQYF	TGTGCCAGCAGGGGGACAGGGAGAAATTACGAGCAGTACTTC
TRBJ1-6	.	TRBV10-2	TRBD1	CASSERTGDSPLHF	TGCGCCAGCAGTGAGAGGACAGGGGATTCACCCCTCCACTTT
TRBJ2-1	few	TRBV21-1	.	CASSKDGARGLNNEQFF	TGTGCCAGCAGCAAAGACGGGGCCAGGGGGCTAAACAATGAGCAGTTCTTC
TRBJ2-1	.	TRBV7-9	.	CASSPWRGRGNEQFF	TGTGCCAGCAGCCCATGGAGGGGAAGAGGAAATGAGCAGTTCTTC
TRBJ1-2	few	TRBV19	.	CASSIEAVGYGYTF	TGTGCCAGTAGTATAGAGGCGGTGGGCTATGGCTACACCTTC
TRBJ2-7	.	TRBV24-1	.	CATSRGPYEQYF	TGTGCCACCAGCCGGGGTCCCTACGAGCAGTACTTC
TRBJ1-3	.	TRBV6-5	.	CASSLGPRGNTIYF	TGTGCCAGCAGCCTGGGCCCCCGGGGGAACACCATATATTTT
TRBJ2-3	.	TRBV5-1	.	CASSLDPPQDTQYF	TGCGCCAGCAGCTTGGACCCGCCCCAGGATACGCAGTATTTT
TRBJ2-2	.	TRBV19	TRBD2	CASRGTSGSANTGELFF	TGTGCCAGTAGGGGGACTAGCGGGAGCGCGAACACCGGGGAGCTGTTTTTT